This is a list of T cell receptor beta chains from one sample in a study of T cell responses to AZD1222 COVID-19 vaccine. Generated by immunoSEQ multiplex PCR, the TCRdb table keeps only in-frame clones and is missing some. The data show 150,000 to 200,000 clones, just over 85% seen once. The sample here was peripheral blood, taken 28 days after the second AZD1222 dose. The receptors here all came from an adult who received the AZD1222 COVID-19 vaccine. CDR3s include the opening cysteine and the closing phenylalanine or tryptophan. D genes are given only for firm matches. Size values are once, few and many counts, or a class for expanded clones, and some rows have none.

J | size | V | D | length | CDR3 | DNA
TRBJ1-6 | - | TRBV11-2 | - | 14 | CASSLAGENSPLHF | TGTGCCAGCAGCTTGGCAGGAGAAAATTCACCCCTCCACTTT
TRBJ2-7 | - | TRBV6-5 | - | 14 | CASSYGRRTYEQYF | TGTGCCAGCAGTTACGGCCGTAGGACCTACGAGCAGTACTTC
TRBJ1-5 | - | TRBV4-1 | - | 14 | CASSHLGVNQPQHF | TGCGCCAGCAGCCATTTGGGTGTAAATCAGCCCCAGCATTTT
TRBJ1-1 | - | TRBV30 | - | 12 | CACLRGATEAFF | TGTGCCTGTTTGAGGGGAGCCACTGAAGCTTTCTTT
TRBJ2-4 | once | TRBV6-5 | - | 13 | CATRQTGGNIQYF | TGTGCCACCAGGCAGACAGGCGGGAACATTCAGTACTTC
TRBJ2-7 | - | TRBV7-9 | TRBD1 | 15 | CASSPPTGVTYEQYF | TGTGCCAGCAGCCCCCCGACAGGGGTTACCTACGAGCAGTACTTC
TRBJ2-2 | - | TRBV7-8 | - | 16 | CASSLIRTANTGELFF | TGTGCCAGCAGCTTGATTCGGACAGCGAACACCGGGGAGCTGTTTTTT
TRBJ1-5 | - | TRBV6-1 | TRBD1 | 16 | CASSASSGTGNQPQHF | TGTGCCAGCAGTGCGTCGTCCGGGACAGGGAATCAGCCCCAGCATTTT
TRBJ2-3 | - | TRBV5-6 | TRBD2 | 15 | CASSLVAGGLNTQYF | TGTGCCAGCAGCTTGGTCGCGGGGGGCCTAAATACGCAGTATTTT
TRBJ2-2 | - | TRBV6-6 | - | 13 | CASSAQGTGELFF | TGTGCCAGCAGCGCCCAGGGGACCGGGGAGCTGTTTTTT
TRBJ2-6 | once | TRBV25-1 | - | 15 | CASSPRVSGANVLTF | TGTGCCAGCAGTCCCAGGGTCTCTGGGGCCAACGTCCTGACTTTC
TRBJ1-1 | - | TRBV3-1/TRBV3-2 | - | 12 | CASSQLNTEAFF | TGTGCCAGCAGCCAATTGAACACTGAAGCTTTCTTT
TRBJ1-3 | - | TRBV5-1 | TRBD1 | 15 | CASSTTGTAGNTIYF | TGCGCCAGCAGTACAACCGGGACAGCCGGAAACACCATATATTTT
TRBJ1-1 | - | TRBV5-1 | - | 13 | CASSIGSSTEAFF | TGCGCCAGCAGCATAGGGTCGAGCACTGAAGCTTTCTTT
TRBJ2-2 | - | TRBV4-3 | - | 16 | CASSQEWQARTGELFF | TGCGCCAGCAGCCAAGAGTGGCAGGCGAGGACCGGGGAGCTGTTTTTT
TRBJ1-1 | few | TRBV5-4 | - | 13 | CASSWEPSTEAFF | TGTGCCAGCAGCTGGGAGCCGAGTACTGAAGCTTTCTTT
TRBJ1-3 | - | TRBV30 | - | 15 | CAWSVRLGAGNTIYF | TGTGCCTGGAGTGTACGGTTGGGAGCAGGAAACACCATATATTTT
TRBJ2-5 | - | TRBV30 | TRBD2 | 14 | CAWQLAGVAETQYF | TGTGCCTGGCAGCTAGCGGGGGTTGCCGAGACCCAGTACTTC
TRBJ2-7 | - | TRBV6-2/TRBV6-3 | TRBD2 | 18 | CASSYRRSGVKSSYEQYF | TGTGCCAGCAGTTACCGAAGGAGCGGGGTCAAGTCCTCCTACGAGCAGTACTTC
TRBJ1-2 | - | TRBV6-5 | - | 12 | CAGFSGLYGYTF | TGTGCCGGCTTCTCCGGACTCTATGGCTACACCTTC
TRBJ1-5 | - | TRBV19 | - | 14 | CASSPRTGPQPQHF | TGTGCCAGTAGTCCCCGAACAGGGCCTCAGCCCCAGCATTTT
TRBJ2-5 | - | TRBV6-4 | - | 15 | CASSDIMTRQETQYF | TGTGCCAGCAGTGACATAATGACTAGACAAGAGACCCAGTACTTC
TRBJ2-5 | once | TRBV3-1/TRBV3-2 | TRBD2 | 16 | CASSQVERGSHLTQYF | TGTGCCAGCAGCCAAGTGGAGCGGGGGAGTCATTTGACCCAGTACTTC
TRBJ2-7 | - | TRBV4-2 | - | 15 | CASSQGLVLDREQYF | TGTGCCAGCAGCCAGGGATTGGTCCTCGATAGGGAGCAGTACTTC
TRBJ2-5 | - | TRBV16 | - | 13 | CASSQYVQETQYF | TGTGCCAGCAGCCAATATGTCCAAGAGACCCAGTACTTC
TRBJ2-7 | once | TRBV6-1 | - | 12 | CASSEVRYEQYF | TGTGCCAGCAGTGAAGTCCGTTACGAGCAGTACTTC
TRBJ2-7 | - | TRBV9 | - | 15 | CASSVDGLNSYEQYF | TGTGCCAGCAGCGTAGACGGCTTAAACTCCTACGAGCAGTACTTC
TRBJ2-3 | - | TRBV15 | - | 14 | CATSRDPHTDTQYF | TGTGCCACCAGCAGGGATCCACACACAGATACGCAGTATTTT
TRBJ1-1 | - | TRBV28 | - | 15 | CASSLVKGRNTEAFF | TGTGCCAGCAGTTTAGTTAAGGGGAGGAACACTGAAGCTTTCTTT
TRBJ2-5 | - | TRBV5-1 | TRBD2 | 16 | CASSPLRLAGPETQYF | TGCGCCAGCAGCCCCCTGAGACTAGCGGGTCCAGAGACCCAGTACTTC
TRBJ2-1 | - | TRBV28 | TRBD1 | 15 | CASSFRTGHYNEQFF | TGTGCCAGCAGTTTCCGGACAGGTCATTACAATGAGCAGTTCTTC
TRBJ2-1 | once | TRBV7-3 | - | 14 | CASSTSGPYNEQFF | TGTGCCAGCAGCACCTCGGGCCCTTACAATGAGCAGTTCTTC
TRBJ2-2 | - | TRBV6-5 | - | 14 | CASAGGPSTGELFF | TGTGCCAGCGCCGGGGGGCCGAGCACCGGGGAGCTGTTTTTT
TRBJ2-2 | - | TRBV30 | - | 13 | CAWTGTNTGELFF | TGTGCCTGGACCGGGACTAACACCGGGGAGCTGTTTTTT
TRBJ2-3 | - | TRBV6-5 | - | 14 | CASSTGPDTDTQYF | TGTGCCAGCAGCACGGGGCCCGACACAGATACGCAGTATTTT
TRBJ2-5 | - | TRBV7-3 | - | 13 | CASSPGTGETQYF | TGTGCCAGCAGCCCTGGGACTGGTGAGACCCAGTACTTC
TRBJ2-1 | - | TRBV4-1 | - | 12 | CASSQEQNEQFF | TGCGCCAGCAGCCAAGAACAGAATGAGCAGTTCTTC
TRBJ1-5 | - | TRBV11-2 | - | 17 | CASSLGKGLDSNQPQHF | TGTGCCAGCAGCTTAGGCAAGGGGTTGGATAGCAATCAGCCCCAGCATTTT
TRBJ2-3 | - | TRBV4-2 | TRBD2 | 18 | CASSHGGRTSGPTDTQYF | TGTGCCAGCAGCCACGGCGGCCGGACTAGCGGACCCACAGATACGCAGTATTTT
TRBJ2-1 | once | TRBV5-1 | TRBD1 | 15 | CASSTMTGGGNEQFF | TGCGCCAGCAGCACCATGACAGGGGGTGGGAATGAGCAGTTCTTC
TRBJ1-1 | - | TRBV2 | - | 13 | CASNPYLNTEAFF | TGTGCCAGCAACCCTTACTTGAACACTGAAGCTTTCTTT